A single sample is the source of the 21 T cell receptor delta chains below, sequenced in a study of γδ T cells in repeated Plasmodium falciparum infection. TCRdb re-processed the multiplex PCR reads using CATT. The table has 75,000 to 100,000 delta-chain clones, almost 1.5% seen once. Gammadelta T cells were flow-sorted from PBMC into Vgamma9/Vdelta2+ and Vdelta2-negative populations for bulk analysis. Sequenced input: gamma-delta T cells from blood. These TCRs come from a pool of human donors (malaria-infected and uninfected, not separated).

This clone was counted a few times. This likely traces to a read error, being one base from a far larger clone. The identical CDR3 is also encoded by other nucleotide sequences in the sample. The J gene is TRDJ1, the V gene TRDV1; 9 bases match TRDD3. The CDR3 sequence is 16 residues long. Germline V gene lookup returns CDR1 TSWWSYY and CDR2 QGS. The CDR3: CALGEFPLGDIYKLIF. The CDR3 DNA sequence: TGCGCTCTTGGGGAATTCCCATTGGGGGATATATATAAACTCATCTTT.

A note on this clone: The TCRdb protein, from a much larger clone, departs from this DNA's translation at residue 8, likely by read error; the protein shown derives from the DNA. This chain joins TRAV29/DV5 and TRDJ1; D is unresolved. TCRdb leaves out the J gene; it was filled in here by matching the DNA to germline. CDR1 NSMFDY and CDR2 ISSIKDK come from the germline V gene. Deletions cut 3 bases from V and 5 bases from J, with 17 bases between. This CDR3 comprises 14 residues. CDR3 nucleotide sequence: TGTGCAGCAAAGCGAAGCCTGGAGGAGGATAAACTCATCTTT. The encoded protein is CAAKRSLEEDKLIF. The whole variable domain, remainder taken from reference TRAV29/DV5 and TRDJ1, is DQQVKQNSPSLSVQEGRISILNCDYTNSMFDYFLWYKKYPAEGPTFLISISSIKDKNEDGRFTVFLNKSAKHLSLHIVPSQPGDSAVYFCAAKRSLEEDKLIFGKGTRVTVEP.

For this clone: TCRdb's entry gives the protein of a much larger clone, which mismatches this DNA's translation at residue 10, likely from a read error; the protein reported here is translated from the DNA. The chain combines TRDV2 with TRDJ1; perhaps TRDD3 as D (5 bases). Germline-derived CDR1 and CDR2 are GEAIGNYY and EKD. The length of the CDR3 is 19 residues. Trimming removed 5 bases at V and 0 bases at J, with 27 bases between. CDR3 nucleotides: TGTGCCTGTGGCAAGATCGCTTTTGGGGAGCCCAAGTACACCGATAAACTCATCTTT. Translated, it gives CACGKIAFGEPKYTDKLIF.

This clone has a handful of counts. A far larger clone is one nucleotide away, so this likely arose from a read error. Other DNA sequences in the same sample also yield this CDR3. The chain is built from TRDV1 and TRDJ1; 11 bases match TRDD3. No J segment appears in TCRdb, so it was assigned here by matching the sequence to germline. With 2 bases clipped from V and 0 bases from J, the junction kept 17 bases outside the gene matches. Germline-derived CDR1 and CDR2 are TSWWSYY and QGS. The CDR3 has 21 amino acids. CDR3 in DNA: TGTGCTCTTGGGGAATCAGCCTTCCCGCTTAACTGGGGGATATACACCGATAAACTCATCTTT. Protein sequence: CALGESAFPLNWGIYTDKLIF.

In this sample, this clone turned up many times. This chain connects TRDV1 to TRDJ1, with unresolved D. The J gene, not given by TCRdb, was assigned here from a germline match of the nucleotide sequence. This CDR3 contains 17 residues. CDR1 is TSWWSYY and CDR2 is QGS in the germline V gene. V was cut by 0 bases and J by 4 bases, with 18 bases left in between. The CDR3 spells CALGELGMAAGVDKLIF. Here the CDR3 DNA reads TGTGCTCTTGGGGAACTTGGCATGGCGGCGGGCGTCGATAAACTCATCTTT.

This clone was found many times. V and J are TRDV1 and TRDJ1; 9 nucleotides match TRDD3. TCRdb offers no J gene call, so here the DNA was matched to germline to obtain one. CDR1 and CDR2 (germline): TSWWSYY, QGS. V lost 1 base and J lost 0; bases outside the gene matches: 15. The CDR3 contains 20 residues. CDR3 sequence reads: CALGERSYLGIRRYTDKLIF. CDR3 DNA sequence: TGTGCTCTTGGGGAACGGTCCTACCTGGGGATACGCCGGTACACCGATAAACTCATCTTT.

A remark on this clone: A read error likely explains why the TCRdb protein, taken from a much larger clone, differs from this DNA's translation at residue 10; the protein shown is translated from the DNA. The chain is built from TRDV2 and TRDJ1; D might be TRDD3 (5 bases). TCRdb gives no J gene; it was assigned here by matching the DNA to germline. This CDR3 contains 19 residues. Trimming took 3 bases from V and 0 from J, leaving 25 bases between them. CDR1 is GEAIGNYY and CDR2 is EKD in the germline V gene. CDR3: CACDSMPGTVGSNTDKLIF. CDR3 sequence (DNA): TGTGCCTGTGACTCAATGCCCGGTACTGTGGGATCCAACACCGATAAACTCATCTTT.

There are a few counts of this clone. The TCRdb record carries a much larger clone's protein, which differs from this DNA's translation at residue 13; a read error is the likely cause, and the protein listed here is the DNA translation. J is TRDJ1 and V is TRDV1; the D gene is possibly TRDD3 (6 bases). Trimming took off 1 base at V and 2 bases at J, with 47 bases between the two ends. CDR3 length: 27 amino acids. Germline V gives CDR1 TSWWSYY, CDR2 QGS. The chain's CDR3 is CALGEPVSYKLTRTIWWHTWGTDKLIF. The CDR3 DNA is TGTGCTCTTGGGGAACCTGTCTCCTATAAACTCACTCGTACTATCTGGTGGCACACATGGGGGACCGATAAACTCATCTTT.

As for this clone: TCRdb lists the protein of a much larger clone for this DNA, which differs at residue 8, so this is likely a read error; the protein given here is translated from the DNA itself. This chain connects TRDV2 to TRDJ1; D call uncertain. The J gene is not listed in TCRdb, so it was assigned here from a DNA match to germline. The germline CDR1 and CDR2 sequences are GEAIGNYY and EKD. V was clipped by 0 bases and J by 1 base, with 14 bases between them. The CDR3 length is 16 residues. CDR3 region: CACDTILQEITDKLIF. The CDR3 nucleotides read TGTGCCTGTGACACCATTCTGCAGGAGATCACCGATAAACTCATCTTT.

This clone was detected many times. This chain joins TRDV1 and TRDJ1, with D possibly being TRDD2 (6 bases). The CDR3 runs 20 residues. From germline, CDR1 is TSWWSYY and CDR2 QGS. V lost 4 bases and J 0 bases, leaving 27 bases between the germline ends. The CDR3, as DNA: TGTGCTCTTGGGGGCAGATCCTACCGGTGGGAGATCCTATACACCGATAAACTCATCTTT. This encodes CALGGRSYRWEILYTDKLIF.

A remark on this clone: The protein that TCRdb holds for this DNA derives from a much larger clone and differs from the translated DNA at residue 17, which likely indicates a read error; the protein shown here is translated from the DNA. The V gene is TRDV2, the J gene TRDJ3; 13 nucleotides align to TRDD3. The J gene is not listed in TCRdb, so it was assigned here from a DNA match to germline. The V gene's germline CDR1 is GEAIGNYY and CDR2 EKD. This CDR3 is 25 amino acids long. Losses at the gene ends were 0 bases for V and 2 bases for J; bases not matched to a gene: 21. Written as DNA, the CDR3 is TGTGCCTGTGACACCGGTGCTCTACCCAGATACTGGGGGATACGAGGGCCCTGGGACACCCGACAGATGTTTTTC. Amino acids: CACDTGALPRYWGIRGPWDTRQMFF.

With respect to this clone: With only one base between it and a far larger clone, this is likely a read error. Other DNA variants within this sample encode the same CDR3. The CDR3 loop is CALGSSFLRYRGARGNTDKLIF. The CDR3 bases are TGTGCCCTTGGGTCATCCTTCCTACGTTATAGGGGGGCCCGAGGGAACACCGATAAACTCATCTTT. This rearrangement joins TRDV1 to TRDJ1; the match to TRDD2 covers 9 bases. TCRdb leaves out the J gene; it was filled in here by matching the DNA to germline. There are 22 residues in the CDR3. In germline, CDR1 is TSWWSYY, CDR2 QGS.

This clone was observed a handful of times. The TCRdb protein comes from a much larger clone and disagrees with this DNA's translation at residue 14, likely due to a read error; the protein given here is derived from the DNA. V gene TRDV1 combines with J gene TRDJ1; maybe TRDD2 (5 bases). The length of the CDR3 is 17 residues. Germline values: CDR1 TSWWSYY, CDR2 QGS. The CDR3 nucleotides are TGTGCTCTTGGGGTTTTCTCCCTCTTCCAGTACACCGATGAACTCATCTTT. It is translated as CALGVFSLFQYTDELIF.

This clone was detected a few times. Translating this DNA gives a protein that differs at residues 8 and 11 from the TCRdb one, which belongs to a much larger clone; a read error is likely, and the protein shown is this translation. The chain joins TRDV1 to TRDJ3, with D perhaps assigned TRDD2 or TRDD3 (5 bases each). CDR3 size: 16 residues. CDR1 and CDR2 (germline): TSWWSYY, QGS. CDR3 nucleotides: TGTGCTCTAAACCTACGGCACGCCTGGGACGCCCGACAGATGTTTTTC. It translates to CALNLRHAWDARQMFF.

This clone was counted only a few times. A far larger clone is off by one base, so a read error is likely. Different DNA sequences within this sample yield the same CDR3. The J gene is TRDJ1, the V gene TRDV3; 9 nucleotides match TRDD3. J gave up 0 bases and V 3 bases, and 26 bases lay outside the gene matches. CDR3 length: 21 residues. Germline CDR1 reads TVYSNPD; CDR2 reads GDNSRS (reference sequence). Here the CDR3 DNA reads TGTGCCTTCCCTGATACACTACTGGGGGACCCAAATCACTCGTACACCGATAAACTCATCTTT. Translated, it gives CAFPDTLLGDPNHSYTDKLIF. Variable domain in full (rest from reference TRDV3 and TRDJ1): CDKVTQSSPDQTVASGSEVVLLCTYDTVYSNPDLFWYRIRPDYSFQFVFYGDNSRSEGADFTQGRFSVKHILTQKAFHLVISPVRTEDSATYYCAFPDTLLGDPNHSYTDKLIFGKGTRVTVEP.

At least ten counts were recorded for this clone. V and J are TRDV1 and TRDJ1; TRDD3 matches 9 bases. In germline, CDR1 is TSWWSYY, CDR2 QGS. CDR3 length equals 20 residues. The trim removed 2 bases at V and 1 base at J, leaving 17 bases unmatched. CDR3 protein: CALGETPLPMGIRSTDKLIF. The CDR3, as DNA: TGTGCTCTTGGGGAAACACCGCTTCCTATGGGGATACGTAGCACCGATAAACTCATCTTT.

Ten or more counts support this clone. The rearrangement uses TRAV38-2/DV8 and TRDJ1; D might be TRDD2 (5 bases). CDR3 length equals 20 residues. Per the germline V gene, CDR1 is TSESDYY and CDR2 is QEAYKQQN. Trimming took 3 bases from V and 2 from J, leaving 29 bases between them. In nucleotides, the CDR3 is TGTGCTTATAGGAAACCCGGCCTTCTCTGCTTTTACTGCGAGACCGATAAACTCATCTTT. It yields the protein CAYRKPGLLCFYCETDKLIF.

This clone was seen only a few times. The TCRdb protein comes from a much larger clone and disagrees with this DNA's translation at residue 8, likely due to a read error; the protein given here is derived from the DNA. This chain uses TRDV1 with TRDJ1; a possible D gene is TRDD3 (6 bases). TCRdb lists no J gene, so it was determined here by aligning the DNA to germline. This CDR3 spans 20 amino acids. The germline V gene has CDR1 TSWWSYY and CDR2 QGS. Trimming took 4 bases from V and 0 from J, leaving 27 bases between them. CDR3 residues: CALGAPSGASMGAYTDKLIF. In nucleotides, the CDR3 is TGTGCTCTTGGGGCCCCCTCTGGGGCTTCCATGGGGGCCTACACCGATAAACTCATCTTT.

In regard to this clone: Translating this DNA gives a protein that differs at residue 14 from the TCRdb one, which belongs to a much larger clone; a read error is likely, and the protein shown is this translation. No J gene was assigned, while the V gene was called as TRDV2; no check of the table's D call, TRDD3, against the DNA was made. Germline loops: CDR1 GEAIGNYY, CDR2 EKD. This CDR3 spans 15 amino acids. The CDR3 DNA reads TGTGCCTGTGACACCGGGGGATTGGCCAACGATAAACTCACCTTT. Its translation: CACDTGGLANDKLTF.

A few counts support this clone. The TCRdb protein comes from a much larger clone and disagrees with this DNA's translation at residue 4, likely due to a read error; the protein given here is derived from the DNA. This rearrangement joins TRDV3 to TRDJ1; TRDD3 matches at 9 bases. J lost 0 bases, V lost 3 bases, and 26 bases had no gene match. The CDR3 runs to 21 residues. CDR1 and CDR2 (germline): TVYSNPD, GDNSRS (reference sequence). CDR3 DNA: TGTGCCTTCCTTGATACCCTACTGGGGGACCCAAATCACTCGTACACCGATAAACTCATCTTT. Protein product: CAFLDTLLGDPNHSYTDKLIF.

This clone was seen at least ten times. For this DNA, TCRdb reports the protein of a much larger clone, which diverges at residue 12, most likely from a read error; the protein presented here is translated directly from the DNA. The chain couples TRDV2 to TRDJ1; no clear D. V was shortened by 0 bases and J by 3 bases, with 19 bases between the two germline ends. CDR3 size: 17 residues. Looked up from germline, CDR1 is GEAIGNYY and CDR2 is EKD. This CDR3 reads CACDTVASDPYADKLIF. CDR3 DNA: TGTGCCTGTGACACCGTCGCCAGTGACCCGTACGCCGATAAACTCATCTTT.